Described below is a single T cell receptor (beta chain) sequence and its context. Trimming cost V 2 bases and J 0 bases, with 13 bases left between them. Germline V gene sequence: CDR1 SGHTA, CDR2 FQGTGA. The CDR3 covers 16 residues. The record originates from a study of T cell changes during pregnancy in multiple sclerosis. Libraries were prepared by immunoSEQ multiplex PCR; TCRdb keeps only in-frame clonotypes and omits some of them. Among around 100,000 clones listed, around 92% were seen once. The TCR originated in a female donor with multiple sclerosis, enrolled in a pregnancy study. The chain has TRBV7-3 and TRBJ1-1; D is ambiguous. The source material was peripheral blood, sampled before pregnancy. The CDR3 DNA reads TGTGCCAGCAGCTTACTTTCGAGGGTGGTGAACACTGAAGCTTTCTTT. It yields the protein CASSLLSRVVNTEAFF. The full variable domain, in which reference TRBV7-3 and TRBJ1-1 provide the parts outside the CDR3, is GAGVSQTPSNKVTEKGKYVELRCDPISGHTALYWYRQSLGQGPEFLIYFQGTGAADDSGLPNDRFFAVRPEGSVSTLKIQRTERGDSAVYLCASSLLSRVVNTEAFFGQGTRLTVV.